Sequencing of this T cell receptor (beta chain) was carried out in a study of cytomegalovirus exposure and HLA in healthy donors. The V gene lost 6 bases and the J gene lost 0 bases, with 11 bases spanning the gap. Germline-derived CDR1 and CDR2 are LGHNA and YNFKEQ. This CDR3 spans 15 amino acids. Here immunoSEQ multiplex PCR was the method, and the copy in TCRdb shows in-frame clones only, minus some. The data hold roughly 250,000 clones, with 86% observed a single time. The genes are TRBV4-2 and TRBJ2-2; D uncertain. Material for sequencing was PBMCs. This TCR derives from a young woman in good health and CMV-seropositive. The CDR3 DNA follows: TGTGCCAGCAGGCCAACAGCCACGAACACCGGGGAGCTGTTTTTT. Translated, it gives CASRPTATNTGELFF.